Each of the 21 T cell receptor beta chains below was sequenced from the same sample in a study of cytomegalovirus exposure and HLA in healthy donors. PCR employed 60 Vbeta and 13 Jbeta primers. Sequencing used immunoSEQ multiplex PCR; TCRdb keeps in-frame clones, though not all of them. The repertoire holds 55,000 to 80,000 clones, with 71% as singletons. Sequencing was done on a sample of PBMCs. All receptors derive from a man aged 50 or older in good health and CMV-seropositive.

This clone was observed a handful of times. The chain has TRBV10-3 and TRBJ1-2; the match to TRBD1 covers 7 bases. The J segment lost 5 bases and the V segment lost 3 bases, leaving 6 bases of the junction unmatched. The CDR3 has 14 residues. Looked up from germline, CDR1 is ENHRY and CDR2 is SYGVKD. The CDR3 nucleotides read TGTGCCATCAGTGACGGGACAGTAGATTATGGCTACACCTTC. It yields the protein CAISDGTVDYGYTF.

The CDR3 here is CASSAGLGPQHF. DNA for the CDR3: TGTGCCAGCAGTGCCGGGTTGGGGCCCCAGCATTTT. The chain uses TRBV6-5 and TRBJ1-5; D is unresolved. The CDR3 is made up of 12 amino acids. V was trimmed by 5 bases and J by 9 bases, leaving 11 bases between them. Germline CDR1 and CDR2: MNHEY and SVGAGI.

The chain joins TRBV2 to TRBJ2-3; no reliable D call. Looked up from germline, CDR1 is SNHLY and CDR2 is FYNNEI. V lost 7 bases and J lost 0, with 14 bases in between. This CDR3 contains 15 residues. The CDR3 loop reads CASNSLSPSTDTQYF. CDR3 nucleotides: TGTGCCAGCAACTCACTCTCTCCTAGCACAGATACGCAGTATTTT.

The chain carries TRBV5-1 and TRBJ1-1, with D possibly being TRBD1 (5 bases). Germline V CDR1 and CDR2: SGHRS, YFSETQ. The V and J ends lost 1 base and 4 bases respectively, with 8 bases between them. The CDR3 is made up of 13 amino acids. The CDR3 nucleotides read TGCGCCAGCAGCTTGAAAGGGGCCACTGAAGCTTTCTTT. This translates into CASSLKGATEAFF.

This chain uses TRBV14 with TRBJ2-7; maybe TRBD2 (5 bases). The CDR3 contains 15 residues. Trimming took off 4 bases at V and 2 bases at J, with 15 bases between the two ends. In germline, CDR1 is SGHDN, CDR2 FVKESK. Written as DNA, the CDR3 is TGTGCCAGCAGCCCCCCCTGGGAGTATCCCTACGAGCAGTACTTC. It translates to CASSPPWEYPYEQYF. Based on the CDR3 plus reference TRBV14 and TRBJ2-7, the full variable domain is EAGVTQFPSHSVIEKGQTVTLRCDPISGHDNLYWYRRVMGKEIKFLLHFVKESKQDESGMPNNRFLAERTGGTYSTLKVQPAELEDSGVYFCASSPPWEYPYEQYFGPGTRLTVT.

The gene calls are TRBV7-2 and TRBJ2-3; TRBD1 is a possible D gene (6 bases). The CDR3 sequence is 14 residues long. Germline CDR1 reads SGHTA; CDR2 reads FQGNSA. V lost 7 bases and J lost 1, with 12 bases in between. The CDR3 is CASKFAGGTDTQYF. CDR3 nucleotides: TGTGCCAGCAAGTTTGCAGGGGGCACAGATACGCAGTATTTT.

V is TRBV30 and J is TRBJ2-5; 7 bases are shared with TRBD1. TRBJ2-7 explains the end of the DNA better; the J call may be wrong. This CDR3 contains 13 residues. Germline V gene data show CDR1 as GTSNPN and CDR2 as SVGIG (reference sequence). In DNA form, the CDR3 reads TGTGCCTGGAGTTCGGGACAGTCCTACGAGCAGTACTTC. Amino acid sequence: CAWSSGQSYEQYF.

This clone has more than one count but fewer than ten. This rearrangement joins TRBV27 to TRBJ2-7, with a tentative D call TRBD1 (6 bases). V was trimmed by 6 bases and J by 3 bases, leaving 15 bases between them. CDR3 length equals 14 residues. From germline, CDR1 is MNHEY and CDR2 SMNVEV (reference sequence). CDR3 sequence: CASSPLGTYYEQYF. The CDR3 region has the DNA TGTGCCAGCAGCCCCCTCGGGACATACTACGAGCAGTACTTC.

The chain uses TRBV5-1 and TRBJ1-2; TRBD1 aligns across 9 bases. This CDR3 is 13 amino acids long. Germline CDR1 reads SGHRS; CDR2 reads YFSETQ. Trimming cost V 2 bases and J 5 bases; bases outside gene matches: 1. The CDR3 sequence is CASSFDRGYGYTF. DNA for the CDR3: TGCGCCAGCAGCTTTGACAGGGGGTATGGCTACACCTTC. Full variable domain (rest looked up from reference TRBV5-1 and TRBJ1-2): KAGVTQTPRYLIKTRGQQVTLSCSPISGHRSVSWYQQTPGQGLQFLFEYFSETQRNKGNFPGRFSGRQFSNSRSEMNVSTLELGDSALYLCASSFDRGYGYTFGSGTRLTVV.

The J gene is TRBJ2-1, the V gene TRBV13; 7 positions match TRBD2. J gave up 0 bases and V 1 base, and 3 bases lay outside the gene matches. The CDR3 runs to 16 residues. From germline, CDR1 is PRHDT and CDR2 FYEKMQ (reference sequence). CDR3 sequence: CASSLARDYSYNEQFF. The DNA of the CDR3 is TGTGCCAGCAGCTTAGCCCGGGACTACTCCTACAATGAGCAGTTCTTC.

The genes are TRBV9 and TRBJ1-1; 11 nucleotides agree with TRBD1. Germline CDR1 reads SGDLS; CDR2 reads YYNGEE. CDR3 length equals 16 residues. V gave up 4 bases and J gave up 5 bases; unmatched junction bases: 10. Here the CDR3 reads CASSSFPGQGGTEAFF. In nucleotides, the CDR3 is TGTGCCAGCAGCTCATTCCCGGGACAGGGGGGAACTGAAGCTTTCTTT.

This rearrangement joins TRBV18 to TRBJ1-5, with a tentative D call TRBD1 (6 bases). The CDR3 consists of 16 residues. The V and J ends lost 1 base and 3 bases respectively, with 13 bases between them. Germline CDR1 KGHSH, CDR2 LQKENI. The CDR3 region is CASSPLGTPNNQPQHF. CDR3 nucleotides: TGTGCCAGCTCACCACTCGGGACACCCAACAATCAGCCCCAGCATTTT. The whole variable domain, filled in from reference TRBV18 and TRBJ1-5, reads NAGVMQNPRHLVRRRGQEARLRCSPMKGHSHVYWYRQLPEEGLKFMVYLQKENIIDESGMPKERFSAEFPKEGPSILRIQQVVRGDSAAYFCASSPLGTPNNQPQHFGDGTRLSIL.

This clone has only one observation. V gene TRBV6-5 combines with J gene TRBJ1-2, with D tentatively TRBD1 (5 bases). The germline gives CDR1 MNHEY, CDR2 SVGAGI. This CDR3 is built from 15 residues. V lost 5 bases, J lost 4 bases, and 17 bases lay in between. This CDR3 reads CASSQQALRTYGYTF. The CDR3 bases are TGTGCCAGCAGTCAACAGGCCCTAAGGACCTATGGCTACACCTTC.

This clone was found a few times. The chain uses TRBV28 and TRBJ1-5; no clear D. The germline V and J ends were trimmed by 5 bases and 5 bases, with 13 bases remaining between them. CDR3 size: 14 residues. Germline-derived CDR1 and CDR2 are MDHEN and SYDVKM. CDR3 nucleotide sequence: TGTGCCAGCAGTGGTAACAATCTAGATCAGCCCCAGCATTTT. Its translation: CASSGNNLDQPQHF. The full variable domain, in which reference TRBV28 and TRBJ1-5 provide the parts outside the CDR3, is DVKVTQSSRYLVKRTGEKVFLECVQDMDHENMFWYRQDPGLGLRLIYFSYDVKMKEKGDIPEGYSVSREKKERFSLILESASTNQTSMYLCASSGNNLDQPQHFGDGTRLSIL.

This clone turned up a few times. This chain joins TRBV29-1 and TRBJ1-4, with TRBD1 matching over 8 bases. CDR1 is SQVTM, CDR2 ANQGSEA, per germline. This CDR3 is 13 amino acids long. V shed 1 base and J 5 bases; nucleotides not matched to a gene: 0. The CDR3 loop is CSVEGTGNEKLFF. The DNA of the CDR3 is TGCAGCGTTGAAGGGACAGGGAATGAAAAACTGTTTTTT.

V is TRBV28 and J is TRBJ2-7; D is possibly TRBD2 (5 bases). The V gene lost 6 bases and the J gene lost 0 bases, with 6 bases spanning the gap. CDR3 size: 12 residues. Germline V gene data show CDR1 as MDHEN and CDR2 as SYDVKM. In nucleotides, the CDR3 is TGTGCCAGCAGGGCGGGCTCCTACGAGCAGTACTTC. As protein: CASRAGSYEQYF.

V usage is TRBV29-1 and J usage is TRBJ1-1, with D tentatively TRBD1 (5 bases). CDR1 and CDR2 from the germline V gene are SQVTM and ANQGSEA. Deletions cut 7 bases from V and 5 bases from J, with 11 bases between. This CDR3 region has 11 residues. Here the CDR3 reads CSAGGGTEAFF. CDR3 nucleotide sequence: TGCAGCGCGGGGGGTGGGACTGAAGCTTTCTTT.

The chain carries TRBV28 and TRBJ1-1, with TRBD1 identical over 7 bases. V was clipped by 5 bases and J by 6 bases; unmatched bases: 9. Germline V gene sequence: CDR1 MDHEN, CDR2 SYDVKM. CDR3 size: 14 residues. The CDR3 spells CASSQNRGSAEAFF. The CDR3 DNA follows: TGTGCCAGCAGTCAAAACAGGGGAAGCGCTGAAGCTTTCTTT.

This chain joins TRBV28 and TRBJ1-2; D unresolved. Germline V lookup: CDR1 MDHEN, CDR2 SYDVKM. The CDR3 runs 11 residues. The CDR3 reads CGAGLIYGYTF. CDR3 nucleotide sequence: TGTGGGGCGGGTTTAATCTATGGCTACACCTTC.

J is TRBJ1-1 and V is TRBV25-1; maybe TRBD1 (6 bases). Germline values: CDR1 MGHDK, CDR2 SYGVNS. The CDR3 length is 15 residues. Trimming cost V 4 bases and J 6 bases, with 18 bases left between them. CDR3 DNA: TGTGCCAGCAGTGCCCCCCGAGGGAGGGGGGCTGAAGCTTTCTTT. Translating it yields CASSAPRGRGAEAFF.

The CDR3 DNA follows: TGTGCCAGCAGCCGGGAAGTGGTCCCAGATACGCAGTATTTT. Amino acids: CASSREVVPDTQYF. The rearrangement links TRBV5-4 to TRBJ2-3, with D maybe TRBD2 (5 bases). The CDR3 totals 14 residues. V lost 4 bases to trimming and J lost 4 bases, with 13 bases between them. In germline, CDR1 is SGHNT, CDR2 YYREEE (reference sequence). Using reference TRBV5-4 and TRBJ2-3 for the parts outside the CDR3, the full variable domain is ETGVTQSPTHLIKTRGQQVTLRCSSQSGHNTVSWYQQALGQGPQFIFQYYREEENGRGNFPPRFSGLQFPNYSSELNVNALELDDSALYLCASSREVVPDTQYFGPGTRLTVL.